This is a list of T cell receptor beta chains from one sample in a study of early T cells in non-severe SARS-CoV-2 infection. TCRdb redid the calling of the 5' RACE reads with MiXCR, one entry per CDR3 protein. Of 50,000 to 65,000 distinct CDR3 sequences detected, less than 9.5% appear once; the ten largest clones hold around 4%. The sequenced sample was whole blood. These receptor sequences come from an adult who was a healthcare worker with PCR-confirmed SARS-CoV-2 infection or an uninfected control (not recorded which). The CDR3 runs from the conserved cysteine through the conserved F or W.

V	J	CDR3
TRBV19	TRBJ2-7	CASSPIAGGSYEQYF
TRBV5-1	TRBJ2-3	CASGPRGGETDTQYF
TRBV14	TRBJ2-7	CASSLLMDRGRRDF
TRBV7-9	TRBJ1-4	CASSSSNEKLFF
TRBV7-8	TRBJ2-7	CACSSDSPSYEQYF
TRBV5-1	TRBJ2-1	CASSLEGQGVDEQFF
TRBV5-8	TRBJ1-2	CASSFRAYGYTF
TRBV18	TRBJ1-5	CASSPTGEHQPQHF
TRBV5-1	TRBJ2-1	CASRINSYNEQFF
TRBV7-6	TRBJ1-5	CASSLQGHQPQHF
TRBV5-4	TRBJ1-1	CASSLAGNTEAFF
TRBV7-3	TRBJ2-3	CASSLGTGGDTQYF
TRBV28	TRBJ2-7	CATAGQYYEQYF
TRBV27	TRBJ1-6	CASSFGANSPLHF
TRBV6-6	TRBJ2-7	CASSTGQDTYEQYF
TRBV10-2	TRBJ1-1	CASRGPNTEAFF
TRBV3-1	TRBJ1-2	CASSLTRTGGRDYGYTF
TRBV27	TRBJ2-7	CASSLLVAGGRREQYF
TRBV12-3/TRBV12-4	TRBJ2-5	CASRPDRDRGRETQYF
TRBV20-1	TRBJ2-7	CSASWPGASYEQYF
TRBV7-2	TRBJ2-3	CASTLGGRGGTDTQYF
TRBV18	TRBJ2-1	CASSRVTGDYYNEQFF
TRBV7-2	TRBJ1-1	CASSPKRLLTEAFF
TRBV5-6	TRBJ2-4	CASSLVGDTGNIQYF
TRBV10-2	TRBJ1-2	CASSESGIGYGYTF
TRBV7-2	TRBJ2-7	CASSTGTVNEQYF
TRBV29-1	TRBJ2-1	CSAAGGPSNEQFF
TRBV5-6	TRBJ2-1	CASSSTGFGEQFF
TRBV5-1	TRBJ2-7	CASSLVSGSYEQYF
TRBV7-9	TRBJ2-7	CASSWRSGELYEQYF
TRBV5-1	TRBJ2-1	CASSSGPGDEQFF
TRBV20-1	TRBJ2-5	CSARAPTGRRKEETQYF
TRBV12-3/TRBV12-4	TRBJ1-5	CASSSAQFNQPQHF
TRBV29-1	TRBJ2-1	CSVGEGAREFF
TRBV7-9	TRBJ1-3	CASSQFDSGNTIYF
TRBV27	TRBJ2-1	CASSSGQLVLKEQFF